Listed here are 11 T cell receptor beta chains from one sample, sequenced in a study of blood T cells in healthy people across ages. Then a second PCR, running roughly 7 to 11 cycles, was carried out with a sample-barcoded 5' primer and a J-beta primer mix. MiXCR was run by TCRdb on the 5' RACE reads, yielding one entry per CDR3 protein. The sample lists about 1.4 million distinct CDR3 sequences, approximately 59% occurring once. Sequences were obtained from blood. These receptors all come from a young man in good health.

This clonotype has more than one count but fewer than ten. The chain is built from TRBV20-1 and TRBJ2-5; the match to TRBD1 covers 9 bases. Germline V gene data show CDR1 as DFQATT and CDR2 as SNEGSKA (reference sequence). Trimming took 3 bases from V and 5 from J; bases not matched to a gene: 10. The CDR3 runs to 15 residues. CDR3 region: CSASTGGDYTETQYF. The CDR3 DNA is TGCAGTGCTAGTACAGGGGGCGATTATACCGAGACCCAGTACTTC.

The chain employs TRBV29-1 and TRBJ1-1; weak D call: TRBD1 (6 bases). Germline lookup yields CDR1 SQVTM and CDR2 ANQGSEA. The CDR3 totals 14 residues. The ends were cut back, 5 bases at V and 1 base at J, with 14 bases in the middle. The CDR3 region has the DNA TGCAGCGTTTATGGGGGGGCGGGGAACACTGAAGCTTTCTTT. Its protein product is CSVYGGAGNTEAFF. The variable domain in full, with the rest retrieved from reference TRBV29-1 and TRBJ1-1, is SAVISQKPSRDICQRGTSLTIQCQVDSQVTMMFWYRQQPGQSLTLIATANQGSEATYESGFVIDKFPISRPNLTFSTLTVSNMSPEDSSIYLCSVYGGAGNTEAFFGQGTRLTVV.

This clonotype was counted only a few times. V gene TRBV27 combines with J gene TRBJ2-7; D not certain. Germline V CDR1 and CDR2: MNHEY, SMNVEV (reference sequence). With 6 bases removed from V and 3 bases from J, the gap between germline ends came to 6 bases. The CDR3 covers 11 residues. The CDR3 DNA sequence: TGTGCCAGCAGAACCCACTACGAGCAGTACTTC. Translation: CASRTHYEQYF.

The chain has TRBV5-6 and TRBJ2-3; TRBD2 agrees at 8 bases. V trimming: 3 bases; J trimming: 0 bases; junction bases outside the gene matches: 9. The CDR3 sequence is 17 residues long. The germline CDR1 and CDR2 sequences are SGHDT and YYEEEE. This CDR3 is CASSYAGGPISTDTQYF. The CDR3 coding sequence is TGTGCCAGCAGCTATGCGGGGGGACCTATTAGCACAGATACGCAGTATTTT. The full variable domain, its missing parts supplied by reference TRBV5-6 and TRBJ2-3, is DAGVTQSPTHLIKTRGQQVTLRCSPKSGHDTVSWYQQALGQGPQFIFQYYEEEERQRGNFPDRFSGHQFPNYSSELNVNALLLGDSALYLCASSYAGGPISTDTQYFGPGTRLTVL.

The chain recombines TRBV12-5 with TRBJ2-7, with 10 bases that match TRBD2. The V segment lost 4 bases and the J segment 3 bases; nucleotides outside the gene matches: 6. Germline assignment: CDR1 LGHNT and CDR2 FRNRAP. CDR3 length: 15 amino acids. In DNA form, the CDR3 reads TGTGCTAGTGGTTCGACTGGGACTAGCGTCTACGAGCAGTACTTC. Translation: CASGSTGTSVYEQYF.

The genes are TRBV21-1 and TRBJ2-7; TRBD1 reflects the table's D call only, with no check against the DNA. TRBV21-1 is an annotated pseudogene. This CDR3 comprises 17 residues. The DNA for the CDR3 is TGTGCCAGCAGCAAAGCCCTGGCCAGGGGGACTTCCTACGAGCAGTACTTC. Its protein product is CASSKALARGTSYEQYF.

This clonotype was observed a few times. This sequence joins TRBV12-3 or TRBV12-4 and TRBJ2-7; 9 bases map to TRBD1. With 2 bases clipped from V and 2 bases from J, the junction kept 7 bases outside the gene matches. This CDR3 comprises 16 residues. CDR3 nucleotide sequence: TGTGCCAGCAGTTTAAAGTTTTGGGACAGGGCCTACGAGCAGTACTTC. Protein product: CASSLKFWDRAYEQYF.

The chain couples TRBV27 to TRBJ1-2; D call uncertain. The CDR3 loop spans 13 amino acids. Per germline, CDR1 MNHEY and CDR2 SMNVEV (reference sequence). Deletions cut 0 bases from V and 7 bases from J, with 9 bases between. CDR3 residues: CASSLSKWSGYTF. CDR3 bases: TGTGCCAGCAGTTTATCGAAATGGTCTGGCTACACCTTC.

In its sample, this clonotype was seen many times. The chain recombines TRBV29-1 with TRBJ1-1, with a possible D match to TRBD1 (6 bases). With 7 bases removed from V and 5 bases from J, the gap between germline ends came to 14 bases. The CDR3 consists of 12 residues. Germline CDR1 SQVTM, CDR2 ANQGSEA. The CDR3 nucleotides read TGCAGCGGGGGACACCGAGGAACTGAAGCTTTCTTT. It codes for CSGGHRGTEAFF.

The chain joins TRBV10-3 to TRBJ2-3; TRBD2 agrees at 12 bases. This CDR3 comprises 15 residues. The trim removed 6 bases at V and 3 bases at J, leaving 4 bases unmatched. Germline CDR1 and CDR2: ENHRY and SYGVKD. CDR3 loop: CAIRTTSGGTDTQYF. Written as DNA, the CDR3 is TGTGCCATCAGGACGACTAGCGGGGGAACAGATACGCAGTATTTT.

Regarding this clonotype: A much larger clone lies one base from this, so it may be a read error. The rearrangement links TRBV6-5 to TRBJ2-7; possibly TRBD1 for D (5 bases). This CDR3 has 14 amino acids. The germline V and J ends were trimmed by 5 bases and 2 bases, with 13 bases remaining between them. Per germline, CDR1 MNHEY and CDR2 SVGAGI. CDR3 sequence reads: CASSETESTYEQYF. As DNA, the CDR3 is TGTGCCAGCAGTGAGACAGAGTCAACCTACGAGCAGTACTTC.